The clone carrying this TCR beta chain came up many times. The sample belongs to a study of blood T cells in healthy people across ages. The germline V gene has CDR1 SGHRS and CDR2 YFSETQ. With 1 base clipped from V and 2 bases from J, the junction kept 1 base outside the gene matches. This CDR3 contains 14 residues. Together with a sample-barcoded 5' primer, a J-beta primer mix was included in a second PCR lasting 7 to 11 cycles. TCRdb fed the 5' RACE reads into MiXCR, producing one record per CDR3 protein. This sample has 1.5 million to 2 million distinct CDR3 sequences, with approximately 50% found just once.

The receptor was isolated from a woman in her 40s in good health. The gene calls are TRBV5-1 and TRBJ1-2, with 8 positions matching TRBD1. The specimen sequenced was blood. The CDR3 DNA reads TGCGCCAGCAGCTTGAGACAGGGGAACTATGGCTACACCTTC. Encoded protein: CASSLRQGNYGYTF.